This T cell receptor beta chain was recovered during a study of HIV-infected patients and healthy controls. Study-wide results and caveats: Compared with healthy controls, HIV-infected patients showed less CDR3 sharing between individuals. HIV+ repertoires were severely depleted of MAIT alpha-chain CDR3s, unlike healthy controls.

V lost 2 bases and J 0 bases, leaving 20 bases between the germline ends. The CDR3 contains 19 residues. The germline CDR1 and CDR2 sequences are SGHTA and FQGNSA. Whole blood was used without fractionation, so all unsorted peripheral T cells were included. This clonotype was picked up a small number of times. Its antigen remains unknown. 500 ng RNA was reverse transcribed with alpha and beta constant-region primers. Separate chain-specific third strand synthesis with multiplexing indices produced the alpha and beta libraries. A single primer pair per chain amplified all rearrangements, with per-molecule barcodes. Each molecule carried a 12-nucleotide identifier made of two joined random hexamers added before amplification. TCRdb recomputed calls from the 5' RACE reads with MiXCR, one row per CDR3 protein. The table has around 6,000 distinct CDR3 sequences, 20% to 25% seen once.

The sample here was blood, taken before antiretroviral therapy. The TCR comes from an adult with HIV infection. The chain uses TRBV7-2 and TRBJ1-5; the D is unclear. Written as DNA, the CDR3 is TGTGCCAGCAGCTTAATGTTAACCCGGGCCCAAGATAGCAATCAGCCCCAGCATTTT. This gives the protein CASSLMLTRAQDSNQPQHF.